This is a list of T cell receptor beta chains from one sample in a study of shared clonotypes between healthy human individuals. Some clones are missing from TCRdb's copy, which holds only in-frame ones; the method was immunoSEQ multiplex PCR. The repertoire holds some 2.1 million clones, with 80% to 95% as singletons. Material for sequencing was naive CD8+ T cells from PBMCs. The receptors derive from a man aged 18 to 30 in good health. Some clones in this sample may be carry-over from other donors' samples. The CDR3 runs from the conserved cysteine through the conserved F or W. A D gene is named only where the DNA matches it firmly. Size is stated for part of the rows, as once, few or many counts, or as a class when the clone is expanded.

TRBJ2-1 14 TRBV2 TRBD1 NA TGTGCCAGCAGGCCCGGGACAGGGGTCGATGAGCAGTTCTTC CASRPGTGVDEQFF
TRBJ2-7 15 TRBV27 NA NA TGTGCCAGCAGACTGGGGACTCAAACCTCCTACGAGCAGTACTTC CASRLGTQTSYEQYF
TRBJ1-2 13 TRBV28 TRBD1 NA TGTGCCAGCAGACAACAGGGGGCGCGTGGCTACACCTTC CASRQQGARGYTF
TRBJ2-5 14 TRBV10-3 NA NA TGTGCCATCAGTGATTGGTCAGAGCAAGAGACCCAGTACTTC CAISDWSEQETQYF
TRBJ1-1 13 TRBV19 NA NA TGTGCCAGTGCGGGACGTACGAACACTGAAGCTTTCTTT CASAGRTNTEAFF
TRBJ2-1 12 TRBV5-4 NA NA TGTGCCAGCAGCAAGGGTCTGGATGAGCAGTTCTTC CASSKGLDEQFF
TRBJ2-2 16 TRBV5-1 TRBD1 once TGCGCCAGCACACTAACAGGGGGCCGGGACACCGGGGAGCTGTTTTTT CASTLTGGRDTGELFF
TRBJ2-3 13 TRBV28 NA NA TGTGCCAGCAGTATATTGGGGGCAGATACGCAGTATTTT CASSILGADTQYF
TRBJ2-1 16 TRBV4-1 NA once TGCGCCAGCAGTACTGCGCGGACCTCAGTGTACAATGAGCAGTTCTTC CASSTARTSVYNEQFF
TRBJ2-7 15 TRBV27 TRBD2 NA TGTGCCAGCAGTCCTATTTCGGGAGGGCCTTACGAGCAGTACTTC CASSPISGGPYEQYF
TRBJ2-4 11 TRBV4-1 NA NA TGCGCCAGCAGCCAAGGAATCAGGCAGTACTTC CASSQGIRQYF
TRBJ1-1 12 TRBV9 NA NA TGTGCCAGCAGCGTGACGGACACTGAAGCTTTCTTT CASSVTDTEAFF
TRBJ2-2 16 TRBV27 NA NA TGTGCCAGCAGTTCCCCTCGCGGGGCGAACACCGGGGAGCTGTTTTTT CASSSPRGANTGELFF
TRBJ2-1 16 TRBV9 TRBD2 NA TGTGCCAGCAGCTCCCGGACGGGGGGACTTGCATACGAGCAGTTCTTC CASSSRTGGLAYEQFF
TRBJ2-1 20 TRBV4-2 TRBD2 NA TGTGCCAGCAGCCAAGATCGCGGGGGTTTTGGGACTAGCGGATACAATGAGCAGTTCTTC CASSQDRGGFGTSGYNEQFF
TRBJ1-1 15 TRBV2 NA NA TGTGCCATCTCGGGACACGGGAAATTTCTTACTGAAGCTTTCTTT CAISGHGKFLTEAFF
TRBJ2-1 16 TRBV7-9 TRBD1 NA TGTGCCAGCAGCCTTACCGGGACAGGGGTGATCAATGAGCAGTTCTTC CASSLTGTGVINEQFF
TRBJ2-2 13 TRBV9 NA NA TGTGCCAGCAGCACGACGGGAACCGGGGAGCTGTTTTTT CASSTTGTGELFF
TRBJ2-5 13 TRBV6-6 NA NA TGTGCCAGCAGTTACGGCAGGAAAGAGACCCAGTACTTC CASSYGRKETQYF
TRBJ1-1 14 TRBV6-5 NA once TGTGCCAGCAGTTACCAGGGGAGGGGCACTGAAGCTTTCTTT CASSYQGRGTEAFF
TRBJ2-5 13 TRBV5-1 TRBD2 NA TGCGCCAGCAGCTTGGACAGCGGGGGGACCCAGTACTTC CASSLDSGGTQYF
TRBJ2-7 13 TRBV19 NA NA TGTGCCAGTAGTATAGATGTGGGTTCCGAGCAGTACTTC CASSIDVGSEQYF
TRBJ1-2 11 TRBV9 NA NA TGTGCCAGCGGGTCGGGAAATGGCTACACCTTC CASGSGNGYTF
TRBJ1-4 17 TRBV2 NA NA TGTGCCAGCAGTCGTGGTGAAGGTTCCAGCATCGGCGAAAAACTGTTTTTT CASSRGEGSSIGEKLFF
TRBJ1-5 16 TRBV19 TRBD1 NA TGTGCCAGTAGTATTAGTACAGGGGCTCTCAATCAGCCCCAGCATTTT CASSISTGALNQPQHF
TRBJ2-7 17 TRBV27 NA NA TGTGCCAGCAGTCCCCAGATCATAACGGGACACCTCTACGAGCAGTACTTC CASSPQIITGHLYEQYF
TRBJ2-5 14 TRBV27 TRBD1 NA TGTGCCAGCAGTTTTTTAGGGACAGATGAGACCCAGTACTTC CASSFLGTDETQYF
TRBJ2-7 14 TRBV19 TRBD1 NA TGTGCCAGTGCTGACAGGGTTGAGTCCTACGAGCAGTACTTC CASADRVESYEQYF
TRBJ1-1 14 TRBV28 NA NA TGTGCCAGCAGTTTAAGGGGGATGAACACTGAAGCTTTCTTT CASSLRGMNTEAFF